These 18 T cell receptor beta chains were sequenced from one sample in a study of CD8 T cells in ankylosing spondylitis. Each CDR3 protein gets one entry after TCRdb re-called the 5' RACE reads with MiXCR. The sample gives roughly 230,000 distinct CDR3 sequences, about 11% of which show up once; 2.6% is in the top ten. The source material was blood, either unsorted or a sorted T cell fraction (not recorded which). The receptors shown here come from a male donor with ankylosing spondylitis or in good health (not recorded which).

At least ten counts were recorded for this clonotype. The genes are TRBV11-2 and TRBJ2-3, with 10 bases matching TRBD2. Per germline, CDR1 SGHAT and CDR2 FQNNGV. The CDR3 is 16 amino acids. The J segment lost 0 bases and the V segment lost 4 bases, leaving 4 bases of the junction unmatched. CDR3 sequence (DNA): TGTGCCAGCAGCTCCGGACTAGCGGATAGCACAGATACGCAGTATTTT. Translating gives CASSSGLADSTDTQYF.

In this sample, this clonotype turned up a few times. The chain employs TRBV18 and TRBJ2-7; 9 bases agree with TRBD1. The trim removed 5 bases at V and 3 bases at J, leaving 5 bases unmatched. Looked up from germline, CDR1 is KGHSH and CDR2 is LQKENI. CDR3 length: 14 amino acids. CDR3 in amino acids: CASSDTGGSYEQYF. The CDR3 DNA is TGTGCCAGCTCAGACACAGGGGGCAGCTACGAGCAGTACTTC.

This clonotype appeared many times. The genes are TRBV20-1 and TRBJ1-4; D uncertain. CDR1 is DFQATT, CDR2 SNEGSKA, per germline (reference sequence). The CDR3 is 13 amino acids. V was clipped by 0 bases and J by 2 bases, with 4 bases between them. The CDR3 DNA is TGCAGTGCTAGAGATACCACTAATGAAAAACTGTTTTTT. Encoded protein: CSARDTTNEKLFF.

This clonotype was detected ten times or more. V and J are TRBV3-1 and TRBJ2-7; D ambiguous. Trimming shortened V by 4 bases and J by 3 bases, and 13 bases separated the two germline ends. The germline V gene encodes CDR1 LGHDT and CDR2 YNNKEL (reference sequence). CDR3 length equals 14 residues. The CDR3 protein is CASSPEENFYEQYF. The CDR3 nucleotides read TGTGCCAGCAGCCCAGAAGAGAATTTCTACGAGCAGTACTTC.

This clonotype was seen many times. The CDR3 bases are TGTGCTAGTGGTTTGAGCGGGGGCACTGAAGCTTTCTTT. Encoded protein: CASGLSGGTEAFF. V and J are TRBV12-5 and TRBJ1-1; weak D call: TRBD1 (5 bases). The V gene's germline CDR1 is LGHNT and CDR2 FRNRAP. The CDR3 is 13 residues long. Trimming left V 2 bases short and J 4 bases short, with 8 bases between.

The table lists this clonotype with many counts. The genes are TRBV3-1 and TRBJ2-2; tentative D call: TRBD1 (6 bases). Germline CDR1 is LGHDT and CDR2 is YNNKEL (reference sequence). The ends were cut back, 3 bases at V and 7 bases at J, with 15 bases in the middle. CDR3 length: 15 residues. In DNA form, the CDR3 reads TGTGCCAGCAGCCAGGGGGCCTTGACGAGCGGGGAGCTGTTTTTT. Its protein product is CASSQGALTSGELFF.

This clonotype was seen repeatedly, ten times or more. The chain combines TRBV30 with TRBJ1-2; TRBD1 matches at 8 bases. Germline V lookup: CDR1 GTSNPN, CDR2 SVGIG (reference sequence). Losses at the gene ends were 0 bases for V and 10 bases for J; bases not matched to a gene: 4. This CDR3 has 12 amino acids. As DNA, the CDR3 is TGTGCCTGGAGTGTACAGGGGGGAGTCTACACCTTC. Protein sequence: CAWSVQGGVYTF.

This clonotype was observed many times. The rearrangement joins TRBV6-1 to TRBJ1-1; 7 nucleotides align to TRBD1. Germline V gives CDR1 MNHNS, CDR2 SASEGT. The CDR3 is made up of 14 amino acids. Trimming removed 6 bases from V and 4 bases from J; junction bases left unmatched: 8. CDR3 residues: CASSPRGPVTEAFF. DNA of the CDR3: TGTGCCAGCAGCCCTAGGGGGCCGGTCACTGAAGCTTTCTTT.

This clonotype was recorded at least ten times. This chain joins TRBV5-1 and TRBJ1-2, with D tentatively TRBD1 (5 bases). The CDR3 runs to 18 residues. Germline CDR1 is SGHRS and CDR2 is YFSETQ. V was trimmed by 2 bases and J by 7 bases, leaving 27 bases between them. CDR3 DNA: TGCGCCAGCAGCTTAAGTGGGGCAGGCCCGTTATACTCAGCTGGCTACACCTTC. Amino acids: CASSLSGAGPLYSAGYTF.

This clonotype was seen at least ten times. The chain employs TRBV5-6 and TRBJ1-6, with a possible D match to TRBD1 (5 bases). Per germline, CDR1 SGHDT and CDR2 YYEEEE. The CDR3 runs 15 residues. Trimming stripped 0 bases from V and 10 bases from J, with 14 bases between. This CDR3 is CASSLEYAGRSPLHF. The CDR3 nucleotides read TGTGCCAGCAGCTTGGAATATGCAGGGCGGTCACCCCTCCACTTT.

CDR3 protein: CASRSDRQSYEQYF. The DNA for the CDR3 is TGTGCCAGCAGATCGGACAGACAATCCTACGAGCAGTACTTC. The chain joins TRBV27 to TRBJ2-7; tentatively, D is TRBD1 (6 bases). This CDR3 is built from 14 residues. V lost 6 bases to trimming and J lost 1 base, with 13 bases between them. Germline V gives CDR1 MNHEY, CDR2 SMNVEV (reference sequence).

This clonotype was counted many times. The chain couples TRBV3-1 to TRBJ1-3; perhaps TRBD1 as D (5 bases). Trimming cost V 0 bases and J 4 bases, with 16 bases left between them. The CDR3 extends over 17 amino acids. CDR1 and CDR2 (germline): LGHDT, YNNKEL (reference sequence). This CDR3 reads CASSQDPQGLVGNTIYF. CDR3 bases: TGTGCCAGCAGCCAAGACCCCCAGGGTCTGGTCGGAAACACCATATATTTT.

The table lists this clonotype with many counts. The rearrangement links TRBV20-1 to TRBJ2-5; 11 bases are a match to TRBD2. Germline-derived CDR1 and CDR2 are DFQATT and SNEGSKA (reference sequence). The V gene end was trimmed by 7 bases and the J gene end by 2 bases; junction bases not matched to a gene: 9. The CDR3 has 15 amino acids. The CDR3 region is CSVQTSGGKQETQYF. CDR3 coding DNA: TGCAGTGTCCAAACTAGCGGGGGTAAACAAGAGACCCAGTACTTC.

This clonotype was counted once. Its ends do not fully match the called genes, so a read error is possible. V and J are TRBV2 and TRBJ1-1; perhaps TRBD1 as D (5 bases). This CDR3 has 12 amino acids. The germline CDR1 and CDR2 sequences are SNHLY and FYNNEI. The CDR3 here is CACSRGASEAFF. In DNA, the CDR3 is TGTGCCTGCAGTAGGGGCGCCTCTGAAGCTTTCTTT.

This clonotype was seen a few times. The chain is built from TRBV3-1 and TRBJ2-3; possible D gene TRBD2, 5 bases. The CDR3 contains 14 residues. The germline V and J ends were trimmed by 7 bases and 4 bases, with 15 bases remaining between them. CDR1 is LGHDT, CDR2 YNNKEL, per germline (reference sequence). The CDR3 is CASTSGLAADTQYF. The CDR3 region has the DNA TGTGCCAGCACCTCCGGGCTAGCAGCAGATACGCAGTATTTT.

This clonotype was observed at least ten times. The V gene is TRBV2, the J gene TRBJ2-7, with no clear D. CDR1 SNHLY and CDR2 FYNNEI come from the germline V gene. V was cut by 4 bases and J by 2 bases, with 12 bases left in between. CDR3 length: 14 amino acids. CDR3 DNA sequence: TGTGCCAGCAGTGGTTCTAAGGGAACCTACGAGCAGTACTTC. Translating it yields CASSGSKGTYEQYF.

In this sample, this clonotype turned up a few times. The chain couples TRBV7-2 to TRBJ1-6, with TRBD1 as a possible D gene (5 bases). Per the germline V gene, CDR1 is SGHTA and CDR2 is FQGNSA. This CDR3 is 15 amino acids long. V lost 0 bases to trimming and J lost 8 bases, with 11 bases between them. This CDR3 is CASSLAGTADSPLHF. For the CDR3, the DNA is TGTGCCAGCAGCTTAGCTGGGACCGCTGATTCACCCCTCCACTTT.

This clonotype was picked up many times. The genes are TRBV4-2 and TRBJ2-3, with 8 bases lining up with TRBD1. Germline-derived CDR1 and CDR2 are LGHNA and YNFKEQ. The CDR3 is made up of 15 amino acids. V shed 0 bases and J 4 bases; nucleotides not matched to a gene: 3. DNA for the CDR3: TGTGCCAGCAGCCAAGACAGGGGGCCATCAGATACGCAGTATTTT. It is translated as CASSQDRGPSDTQYF.